The entry that follows covers one TCR beta chain sequence. Antigen specificity is unknown. The data were obtained in a study of cytomegalovirus exposure and HLA in healthy donors. Germline assignment: CDR1 SEHNR and CDR2 FQNEAQ (reference sequence). CDR3 length: 13 amino acids. V lost 4 bases, J lost 6 bases, and 2 bases stayed unmatched. Study-wide results and limits: A later look showed TCR association rates differing by HLA locus, highest for DRB1 and lowest for HLA-C.

60 Vbeta and 13 Jbeta primers were used in PCR. The table came from immunoSEQ multiplex PCR; TCRdb's copy has only in-frame clones and leaves some out. The data hold some 140,000 clones, with around 74% observed a single time. The sequence derives from a man aged 25-40 years in good health and CMV-seronegative. The chain links TRBV7-9 to TRBJ2-3, with TRBD2 matching 9 bases. Sequencing input: PBMCs. The CDR3, as DNA: TGTGCCAGCAGCTCTAGCGGGATTGATACGCAGTATTTT. This codes for CASSSSGIDTQYF.